One sample yielded the 15 T cell receptor beta chains listed below, sequenced in a study of T cells in Graves' hyperthyroidism and ophthalmopathy. Amplified TCR beta CDR3 regions derived from RNA transcripts. Researchers ran a first-round RT-PCR on the TCR CDR3 using the HTBI primer set. TCRdb ran MiXCR on the multiplex PCR reads and lists one entry per CDR3 protein. The sample has roughly 290,000 distinct CDR3 sequences; around 15% are singletons. The sample taken for sequencing was blood. The receptor source for this set is a woman aged 55-70 years with Graves' ophthalmopathy.

This clonotype was detected only a few times. The chain carries TRBV5-1 and TRBJ2-5; 8 bases align to TRBD2. Trimming cost V 0 bases and J 1 base; bases outside gene matches: 5. The germline V gene encodes CDR1 SGHRS and CDR2 YFSETQ. The CDR3 has 16 amino acids. CDR3 amino acids: CASSLGAGGPQETQYF. The CDR3 DNA reads as TGCGCCAGCAGCTTGGGTGCGGGGGGCCCCCAAGAGACCCAGTACTTC.

This clonotype was counted ten times or more. The rearrangement uses TRBV30 and TRBJ1-1, with D hard to call. This CDR3 is 13 amino acids long. V gave up 8 bases and J gave up 4 bases, with 17 bases separating them. Germline lookup yields CDR1 GTSNPN and CDR2 SVGIG (reference sequence). CDR3 nucleotide sequence: TGTGCCGGAGACTCTCTGGTAGTCACTGAAGCTTTCTTT. It encodes CAGDSLVVTEAFF.

There are many counts of this clonotype. This chain uses TRBV20-1 with TRBJ2-5; 10 nucleotides line up with TRBD2. V was clipped by 5 bases and J by 5 bases; unmatched bases: 20. This CDR3 spans 18 amino acids. Germline V lookup: CDR1 DFQATT, CDR2 SNEGSKA (reference sequence). In nucleotides, the CDR3 is TGCAGTGCTGTCCCTCTCAAAGAGGCTAGCGGGAGCGGTGAGACCCAGTACTTC. Translating gives CSAVPLKEASGSGETQYF.

This clonotype came up many times. The chain's CDR3 is CASSPSGAGANVLTF. The CDR3 coding sequence is TGTGCCAGCAGCCCGTCGGGGGCTGGGGCCAACGTCCTGACTTTC. The chain couples TRBV7-2 to TRBJ2-6; D is perhaps TRBD2 (6 bases). The CDR3 extends over 15 amino acids. The V gene lost 5 bases and the J gene lost 2 bases, with 10 bases spanning the gap. Germline V gene lookup returns CDR1 SGHTA and CDR2 FQGNSA.

This clonotype was detected many times. The rearrangement joins TRBV28 to TRBJ2-7; TRBD1 matches 7 bases. The J segment lost 4 bases and the V segment lost 3 bases, leaving 6 bases of the junction unmatched. The CDR3 runs 14 residues. From germline, CDR1 is MDHEN and CDR2 SYDVKM. The CDR3 sequence: CASSFSSRGYEQYF. CDR3 nucleotides: TGTGCCAGCAGTTTTTCTTCCAGGGGGTACGAGCAGTACTTC.

The CDR3 here is CSASASGGANEQYF. The CDR3, as DNA: TGCAGTGCTAGCGCTAGCGGGGGGGCCAATGAGCAGTACTTC. This chain uses TRBV20-1 with TRBJ2-1; 12 bases line up with TRBD2. The end of the DNA aligns better with TRBJ2-7, so the J call may be wrong. Looked up from germline, CDR1 is DFQATT and CDR2 is SNEGSKA (reference sequence). The CDR3 covers 14 residues.

The chain employs TRBV7-3 and TRBJ2-2; D possibly corresponds to TRBD2 (5 bases). Trimming stripped 5 bases from V and 5 bases from J, with 12 bases between. Germline V gene data show CDR1 as SGHTA and CDR2 as FQGTGA. This CDR3 contains 14 residues. The CDR3 DNA is TGTGCCAGCAGCCCTGGACTCCATACCGGGGAGCTGTTTTTT. Protein sequence: CASSPGLHTGELFF.

This chain uses TRBV7-6 with TRBJ1-3; D unclear. The germline V gene has CDR1 SGHVS and CDR2 FNYEAQ. V lost 5 bases, J lost 0 bases, and 17 bases lay in between. The CDR3 runs to 17 residues. The CDR3 spells CASSLAGDPSSGNTIYF. The CDR3 DNA follows: TGTGCCAGCAGCCTGGCAGGCGATCCTAGCTCTGGAAACACCATATATTTT. The whole variable domain, filled in from reference TRBV7-6 and TRBJ1-3, reads GAGVSQSPRYKVTKRGQDVALRCDPISGHVSLYWYRQALGQGPEFLTYFNYEAQQDKSGLPNDRFSAERPEGSISTLTIQRTEQRDSAMYRCASSLAGDPSSGNTIYFGEGSWLTVV.

This clonotype was detected many times. The V and J genes are TRBV9 and TRBJ2-5; 7 bases align to TRBD2. There are 19 residues in the CDR3. Germline lookup yields CDR1 SGDLS and CDR2 YYNGEE. V trimming: 0 bases; J trimming: 3 bases; junction bases outside the gene matches: 17. The CDR3 region has the DNA TGTGCCAGCAGCGTAGCTACTTTCGGCGGCGGGAGATTTGAAGAGACCCAGTACTTC. Amino acid sequence: CASSVATFGGGRFEETQYF.

As to this clonotype: A clone one base away is much larger, so this may be a read error. The genes are TRBV20-1 and TRBJ2-3, with D perhaps matching TRBD2 (7 bases). The CDR3 spans 13 residues. The germline gives CDR1 DFQATT, CDR2 SNEGSKA (reference sequence). Trimming cost V 3 bases and J 2 bases, with 9 bases left between them. DNA of the CDR3: TGCAGTGCTAGCGGGGGGCCCACAGATACGCAGTATTTT. It specifies CSASGGPTDTQYF.

This clonotype occurred once. The junction and the germline gene differ at one end; a read error may be behind it. The chain joins TRBV2 to TRBJ1-3; D gene unclear. CDR1 is SNHLY and CDR2 is FYNNEI in the germline V gene. The length of the CDR3 is 12 residues. CDR3 in DNA: TGTGCCAGCACCGACCGTGGAAACACCACATATTTT. This gives the protein CASTDRGNTTYF.

This clonotype was found many times. The chain recombines TRBV2 with TRBJ2-7; 7 bases map to TRBD2. CDR3 length equals 14 residues. The germline CDR1 and CDR2 sequences are SNHLY and FYNNEI. V lost 4 bases to trimming and J lost 4 bases; unmatched junction nucleotides: 7. CDR3 in amino acids: CASSARDYEYEQYF. CDR3 DNA: TGTGCCAGCAGTGCTCGGGACTACGAATACGAGCAGTACTTC.

V usage is TRBV5-5 and J usage is TRBJ2-1, with 13 bases matching TRBD2. Germline CDR1 and CDR2: SGHKS and YYEKEE (reference sequence). This CDR3 spans 16 amino acids. V shed 0 bases, J shed 9 bases, and the junction held 6 bases outside the gene matches. The CDR3 coding sequence is TGTGCCAGCAGCTTGGAGGGACTAGCGGGATTAGGTGAGCAGTTCTTC. Translating gives CASSLEGLAGLGEQFF.

This clonotype has just a few counts. V usage is TRBV6-1 and J usage is TRBJ2-5; TRBD1 matches 8 bases. J was trimmed by 5 bases and V by 6 bases; bases with no gene match: 2. The CDR3 spans 12 residues. From germline, CDR1 is MNHNS and CDR2 SASEGT. The chain's CDR3 is CASRHRGETQYF. CDR3 bases: TGTGCCAGCAGACACAGGGGGGAGACCCAGTACTTC.

There are a few counts of this clonotype. The genes are TRBV9 and TRBJ2-7, with D perhaps matching TRBD1 (6 bases). V was clipped by 4 bases and J by 0 bases, with 14 bases between them. The CDR3 has 15 residues. The germline gives CDR1 SGDLS, CDR2 YYNGEE. The CDR3 loop reads CASSPRTDSSYEQYF. CDR3 sequence (DNA): TGTGCCAGCAGCCCCCGGACAGATAGCTCCTACGAGCAGTACTTC. The variable domain in full, with the rest retrieved from reference TRBV9 and TRBJ2-7, is DSGVTQTPKHLITATGQRVTLRCSPRSGDLSVYWYQQSLDQGLQFLIQYYNGEERAKGNILERFSAQQFPDLHSELNLSSLELGDSALYFCASSPRTDSSYEQYFGPGTRLTVT.